These T cell receptor beta chains were read from a single sample in a study of CD8+ T cells in alopecia areata. Assay used: immunoSEQ multiplex PCR; TCRdb lists only in-frame clones, some missing. The sample shows 120,000 to 150,000 clones, around 82% of them seen only once. The sample consisted of CD8+ T cells sorted from blood, taken at week 4, from a patient treated with tofacitinib. Every receptor here comes from a human donor with alopecia areata. Each CDR3 is given with its conserved first and last residue. A D gene is named only where the DNA matches it firmly. Rows give clone size only sometimes, using once, few, many, or a class for an expanded clone.

V gene	J gene	D gene	clone size	CDR3 DNA	CDR3 protein
TRBV7-8	TRBJ1-5	.	.	TGTGCCAGCAGCCCAGGGTATCATCAGCCCCAGCATTTT	CASSPGYHQPQHF
TRBV7-2	TRBJ2-7	TRBD1	.	TGTGCCAGCAGCCTCCGGGACAGGGGGCCGTTGGAGCAGTACTTC	CASSLRDRGPLEQYF
TRBV29-1	TRBJ2-3	.	.	TGCAGCGTTGAAGATCTCTCGGCACAGAATACGCAGTATTTT	CSVEDLSAQNTQYF
TRBV5-6	TRBJ1-2	TRBD1	.	TGTGCCAGCAGCTTGCGACGCAGCTGGGGGACAGGGATTGGCTACACCTTC	CASSLRRSWGTGIGYTF
TRBV7-9	TRBJ2-3	.	few	TGTGCCAGCAGCTCAACCCCAGATACGCAGTATTTT	CASSSTPDTQYF
TRBV4-3	TRBJ2-7	.	.	TGCGCCAGCAGCCAAGATCAGGTCTACGAGCAGTACTTC	CASSQDQVYEQYF
TRBV7-9	TRBJ2-7	TRBD2	.	TGTGCCAGCAGCTCCGGGGGGGACCACGAGCAGTACTTC	CASSSGGDHEQYF
TRBV28	TRBJ2-7	.	few	TGTGCCAGCAGCCTAGGACAATTCTACGAGCAGTACTTC	CASSLGQFYEQYF
TRBV4-3	TRBJ1-3	TRBD1	.	TGCGCCAGCAGCCCTGGGACAGGGGCTTACCACTCTGGAAACACCATATATTTT	CASSPGTGAYHSGNTIYF
TRBV10-1	TRBJ2-7	TRBD2	.	TGCGCCAGCAGTGAGGGGACTAGCGCCGCTGAGCAGTACTTC	CASSEGTSAAEQYF
TRBV7-8	TRBJ2-7	.	.	TGTGCTTTACGACAGATACGCGAGCAGTACTTC	CALRQIREQYF
TRBV5-5	TRBJ1-4	TRBD1	.	TGTGCCAGCAGTCACTCCGGGACAGTTAATGAAAAACTGTTTTTT	CASSHSGTVNEKLFF
TRBV7-2	TRBJ1-6	.	.	TGTGCCTCCTGGGACTATAATTCACCCCTCCACTTT	CASWDYNSPLHF
TRBV30	TRBJ2-3	.	.	TGTGCCTGGAGTGTGGCAGAGGTCACAGATACGCAGTATTTT	CAWSVAEVTDTQYF
TRBV4-2	TRBJ2-1	.	.	TGTGCCAGCAGCCAAGAAGGTGGTCTGGAGGGTTATGAGCAGTTCTTC	CASSQEGGLEGYEQFF
TRBV4-3	TRBJ2-7	TRBD2	once	TGCGCCAGCAGCCAAGCCCGACTAGCGGGGGTTTACGAGCAGTACTTC	CASSQARLAGVYEQYF
TRBV13	TRBJ2-6	TRBD1	.	TGTGCCAGCAGCTTAGGACAGGGGGCTAGTGGGGCCAACGTCCTGACTTTC	CASSLGQGASGANVLTF
TRBV4-3	TRBJ2-7	.	.	TGCGCCAGCAGCCAAGAATCGACTATGAGAGGGTTGGAGCAGTACTTC	CASSQESTMRGLEQYF
TRBV10-3	TRBJ2-5	.	.	TGTGCCATCAGTGAGAGTGGCGCGAGTTTCCCGGGAAAAGAGACCCAGTACTTC	CAISESGASFPGKETQYF
TRBV4-1	TRBJ2-3	.	.	TGCGCCAGCAGCCATATCGGACGAGTCCAGGCGCAGTATTTT	CASSHIGRVQAQYF
TRBV27	TRBJ2-7	.	.	TGTGCCAGCAGTTTTGGCCCCTCCTACGAGCAGTACTTC	CASSFGPSYEQYF
TRBV2	TRBJ1-2	.	.	TGTGCCAGTGGGGGCGGCTACACCTTC	CASGGGYTF
TRBV6-5	TRBJ2-5	.	.	TGTGCCAGCAGTTATGGCCAAGAGACCCAGTACTTC	CASSYGQETQYF
TRBV7-7	TRBJ1-4	.	.	TGTGCTAGCAGCCCCGACGGCGGTAATGAAAAACTGTTTTTT	CASSPDGGNEKLFF
TRBV14	TRBJ2-1	.	once	TGTGCCAGCAGCCAAGACGAGGGGATGGAGCAGTTCTTC	CASSQDEGMEQFF
TRBV7-9	TRBJ2-5	TRBD2	.	TGTGCCAGCAGCTTGTTACTAGCGGGGACTGAGACCCAGTACTTC	CASSLLLAGTETQYF
TRBV29-1	TRBJ2-7	TRBD1	.	TGCAGCGTTGGAGGGGGCGAGGGCGAGCAGTACTTC	CSVGGGEGEQYF
TRBV7-6	TRBJ2-7	.	.	TGTGCCAGCAGCTCCATAGGGGGGGGCGACGAGCAGTACTTC	CASSSIGGGDEQYF
TRBV4-1	TRBJ2-7	.	.	TGCGCCAGCAGCCAAGACTGGCCGCAGAGCTCCTACGAGCAGTACTTC	CASSQDWPQSSYEQYF
TRBV4-3	TRBJ2-6	.	.	TGCGCCAGCAGCCAGGAGGGCGTTGCCACCGTTCTTGGGGCCAACGTCCTGACTTTC	CASSQEGVATVLGANVLTF